The next 27 T cell receptor beta chains were all read from a single sample in a study of cytomegalovirus exposure and HLA in healthy donors. PCR involved 60 Vbeta and 13 Jbeta primers. Assay: immunoSEQ multiplex PCR; the TCRdb copy retains only in-frame clones and omits some. The sample lists under 150,000 clones; approximately 8.9% were seen once. The sequenced sample was PBMCs. These receptors all come from a woman in her thirties or forties in good health and CMV-seropositive.

The V call is TRBV4-3, the J call TRBJ1-6; unclear D gene. Looked up from germline, CDR1 is LGHNA and CDR2 is YSLEER. With 0 bases removed from V and 8 bases from J, the gap between germline ends came to 14 bases. There are 16 residues in the CDR3. The CDR3 reads CASSQDFAPRDSPLHF. Here the CDR3 DNA reads TGCGCCAGCAGCCAAGATTTCGCCCCGAGGGATTCACCCCTCCACTTT.

This chain connects TRBV4-1 to TRBJ1-1; D call uncertain. The CDR3 is made up of 13 amino acids. V dropped 2 bases and J dropped 1 base, with 5 bases sitting between them. Germline-derived CDR1 and CDR2 are MGHRA and YSYEKL. The CDR3 DNA sequence: TGCGCCAGCAGCCAACGAGGGAACACTGAAGCTTTCTTT. Its protein is CASSQRGNTEAFF.

In this sample, this clone turned up a few times. The genes are TRBV29-1 and TRBJ2-3; 12 bases agree with TRBD2. Per the germline V gene, CDR1 is SQVTM and CDR2 is ANQGSEA. The V segment lost 7 bases and the J segment 4 bases; nucleotides outside the gene matches: 6. This CDR3 has 14 amino acids. CDR3 amino acids: CSAMTSGGSDTQYF. The DNA for the CDR3 is TGCAGCGCAATGACTAGCGGGGGCTCAGATACGCAGTATTTT.

This clone has just a few counts. The chain combines TRBV9 with TRBJ2-7, with 9 nucleotides matching TRBD2. Germline V lookup: CDR1 SGDLS, CDR2 YYNGEE. Germline trimming cut 0 bases from V and 6 bases from J; bases unmatched to any gene: 1. The length of the CDR3 is 13 residues. The CDR3 protein is CASSVALAGEQYF. The CDR3 DNA reads TGTGCCAGCAGCGTAGCACTAGCGGGCGAGCAGTACTTC.

This clone was detected a few times. The chain recombines TRBV4-1 with TRBJ2-5; D is unclear. This CDR3 contains 14 residues. V was shortened by 0 bases and J by 5 bases, with 10 bases between the two germline ends. Germline lookup yields CDR1 MGHRA and CDR2 YSYEKL. CDR3 nucleotide sequence: TGCGCCAGCAGCCAAGATCCGAGTCCGGAGACCCAGTACTTC. Protein sequence: CASSQDPSPETQYF.

This chain connects TRBV27 to TRBJ1-3; D unclear. The CDR3 has 14 residues. The germline V gene has CDR1 MNHEY and CDR2 SMNVEV (reference sequence). Trimming removed 4 bases at V and 0 bases at J, with 7 bases between. The CDR3 here is CASSSVISGNTIYF. CDR3 DNA sequence: TGTGCCAGCAGTTCGGTGATCTCTGGAAACACCATATATTTT.

V is TRBV7-2 and J is TRBJ2-5, with TRBD1 matching 7 bases. V shed 5 bases and J 4 bases; nucleotides not matched to a gene: 7. The CDR3 length is 14 residues. Germline CDR1 reads SGHTA; CDR2 reads FQGNSA. CDR3: CASSPQGLGETQYF. For the CDR3, the DNA is TGTGCCAGCAGCCCACAGGGGCTGGGAGAGACCCAGTACTTC.

This clone turned up a few times. The junction departs from the called germline gene at one end, perhaps through a read error. The rearrangement links TRBV12-5 to TRBJ2-3, with 11 bases that match TRBD2. The CDR3 loop spans 13 amino acids. Germline CDR1 LGHNT, CDR2 FRNRAP. The CDR3 sequence: CASNIGTSGGPFF. CDR3 DNA: TGTGCTAGTAATATAGGTACTAGCGGGGGTCCTTTTTTT.

This clone was seen only a few times. The chain joins TRBV2 to TRBJ1-2, with D hard to call. Trimming stripped 10 bases from V and 2 bases from J, with 20 bases between. The CDR3 contains 15 residues. Germline CDR1 is SNHLY and CDR2 is FYNNEI. The CDR3 protein is CATLSWAGGNYGYTF. The CDR3 DNA follows: TGTGCCACCCTGAGCTGGGCAGGAGGAAACTATGGCTACACCTTC. Based on the CDR3 plus reference TRBV2 and TRBJ1-2, the full variable domain is EPEVTQTPSHQVTQMGQEVILRCVPISNHLYFYWYRQILGQKVEFLVSFYNNEISEKSEIFDDQFSVERPDGSNFTLKIRSTKLEDSAMYFCATLSWAGGNYGYTFGSGTRLTVV.

In DNA, the CDR3 is TGCGCCAGCAGCACGGGAGCGGGGGTCATCACAGATACGCAGTATTTT. This sequence encodes CASSTGAGVITDTQYF. The genes are TRBV5-1 and TRBJ2-3; 8 bases are shared with TRBD2. The germline gives CDR1 SGHRS, CDR2 YFSETQ. The CDR3 is 16 residues long. V lost 4 bases to trimming and J lost 2 bases; unmatched junction nucleotides: 9.

In its sample, this clone was seen a few times. The chain couples TRBV12-5 to TRBJ2-7, with D possibly TRBD2 on 7 matching bases. The V end lost 4 bases, the J end lost 2 bases, and 12 bases lay between the germline ends. The germline gives CDR1 LGHNT, CDR2 FRNRAP. The CDR3 runs to 14 residues. CDR3 amino acids: CASGSPGGAYEQYF. The CDR3 DNA reads as TGTGCTAGTGGTTCCCCGGGGGGCGCCTACGAGCAGTACTTC.

The V call is TRBV2, the J call TRBJ1-2; TRBD1 might be the D (6 bases). Germline V gene lookup returns CDR1 SNHLY and CDR2 FYNNEI. V lost 4 bases and J lost 1, with 10 bases in between. The CDR3 is 14 residues long. CDR3 loop: CASSGGQVNYGYTF. In DNA form, the CDR3 reads TGTGCCAGCAGTGGGGGGCAGGTTAACTATGGCTACACCTTC. Filled out from reference TRBV2 and TRBJ1-2, the complete variable domain reads EPEVTQTPSHQVTQMGQEVILRCVPISNHLYFYWYRQILGQKVEFLVSFYNNEISEKSEIFDDQFSVERPDGSNFTLKIRSTKLEDSAMYFCASSGGQVNYGYTFGSGTRLTVV.

V is TRBV5-6 and J is TRBJ1-1; tentatively, D is TRBD1 (5 bases). With 5 bases removed from V and 8 bases from J, the gap between germline ends came to 16 bases. CDR1 is SGHDT, CDR2 YYEEEE, per germline. This CDR3 has 13 amino acids. CDR3 sequence reads: CASSRPTGGEAFF. The CDR3, as DNA: TGTGCCAGCAGTCGACCAACGGGGGGGGAAGCTTTCTTT.

The chain links TRBV19 to TRBJ1-2, with 8 bases fitting TRBD1. The CDR3 contains 16 residues. The V segment lost 0 bases and the J segment 13 bases; nucleotides outside the gene matches: 16. Germline assignment: CDR1 LNHDA and CDR2 SQIVND (reference sequence). DNA of the CDR3: TGTGCCAGTAGTATAGATCCAGGTAGCTGGACAGGGCGGACCACCTTC. It is translated as CASSIDPGSWTGRTTF.

The chain employs TRBV10-3 and TRBJ1-1; 8 positions match TRBD1. CDR3 length equals 16 residues. Germline values: CDR1 ENHRY, CDR2 SYGVKD. V lost 3 bases to trimming and J lost 8 bases; unmatched junction nucleotides: 14. The CDR3 coding sequence is TGTGCCATCAGTGAAGGTCCAGGCAGGGGGCCTATGGAAGCTTTCTTT. Translation gives CAISEGPGRGPMEAFF.

A remark on this clone: One junction end disagrees with the germline gene, perhaps due to a read error. The chain links TRBV7-2 to TRBJ2-3; a weak D match, TRBD2 (6 bases). Germline CDR1 is SGHTA and CDR2 is FQGNSA. This CDR3 contains 15 residues. CDR3 loop: CASSNPREITDPQYF. CDR3 nucleotides: TGTGCCAGCAGCAACCCCCGGGAGATCACAGATCCGCAGTATTTT.

The chain employs TRBV29-1 and TRBJ2-2; D is ambiguous. Looked up from germline, CDR1 is SQVTM and CDR2 is ANQGSEA. CDR3 length: 13 residues. Deletions cut 4 bases from V and 0 bases from J, with 6 bases between. CDR3 bases: TGCAGCGTTGGACATACGAACACCGGGGAGCTGTTTTTT. It is translated as CSVGHTNTGELFF.

This clone appeared a few times. The genes are TRBV5-4 and TRBJ1-6, with a tentative D call TRBD1 (6 bases). Between the trimmed V and J ends, which lost 1 base and 5 bases, there was a span of 7 bases. Per the germline V gene, CDR1 is SGHNT and CDR2 is YYREEE (reference sequence). The CDR3 runs to 14 residues. The CDR3 DNA reads as TGTGCCAGCAGCTTGAACAGGGATAATTCACCCCTCCACTTT. Protein sequence: CASSLNRDNSPLHF. The entire variable domain, with the rest obtained from reference TRBV5-4 and TRBJ1-6, is as follows: ETGVTQSPTHLIKTRGQQVTLRCSSQSGHNTVSWYQQALGQGPQFIFQYYREEENGRGNFPPRFSGLQFPNYSSELNVNALELDDSALYLCASSLNRDNSPLHFGNGTRLTVT.

This clone was found a few times. This chain connects TRBV12-5 to TRBJ1-5, with a weak D call TRBD1 (6 bases). Germline-derived CDR1 and CDR2 are LGHNT and FRNRAP. V was pared by 6 bases and J by 5 bases, with 17 bases between. This CDR3 contains 15 residues. The CDR3 spells CASGRQVEGDQPQHF. The CDR3 nucleotides read TGTGCTAGTGGGAGACAGGTTGAAGGGGATCAGCCCCAGCATTTT.

V usage is TRBV7-8 and J usage is TRBJ2-7; D might be TRBD2 (6 bases). Trimming removed 3 bases from V and 7 bases from J, with 16 bases in between. Germline V lookup: CDR1 SGHVS, CDR2 FQNEAQ. The CDR3 length is 14 residues. CDR3 in DNA: TGTGCCAGCAGCTTCGGCGGGGTCTCGGGGGAGCAGTACTTC. Translating gives CASSFGGVSGEQYF.

The table lists this clone with a few counts. The V gene is TRBV18, the J gene TRBJ1-3; D call uncertain. Trimming removed 2 bases from V and 0 bases from J, with 8 bases in between. The CDR3 totals 15 residues. Germline V gene sequence: CDR1 KGHSH, CDR2 LQKENI. The CDR3 sequence is CASSPGHPSGNTIYF. The CDR3 DNA is TGTGCCAGCTCACCAGGCCACCCCTCTGGAAACACCATATATTTT.

The chain carries TRBV7-9 and TRBJ1-4, with a weak D call TRBD1 (5 bases). CDR1 and CDR2 from the germline V gene are SEHNR and FQNEAQ (reference sequence). This CDR3 contains 17 residues. Deletions cut 5 bases from V and 8 bases from J, with 24 bases between. The CDR3, as DNA: TGTGCCAGCAGCACACTCCGTTGGGGCGTAGGTAAAGAAAAACTGTTTTTT. It encodes CASSTLRWGVGKEKLFF.

The chain joins TRBV7-9 to TRBJ2-5; D unclear. The V gene's germline CDR1 is SEHNR and CDR2 FQNEAQ (reference sequence). Trimming stripped 6 bases from V and 1 base from J, with 12 bases between. This CDR3 comprises 14 residues. The CDR3 DNA reads TGTGCCAGCAGTTACCTCGAGGCCCAAGAGACCCAGTACTTC. Translation: CASSYLEAQETQYF.

The chain uses TRBV5-1 and TRBJ1-2, with TRBD1 identical over 8 bases. The V segment lost 0 bases and the J segment 4 bases; nucleotides outside the gene matches: 8. The CDR3 runs to 16 residues. The germline V gene has CDR1 SGHRS and CDR2 YFSETQ. Here the CDR3 DNA reads TGCGCCAGCAGCTTGGGTGGGACAGGCTTCACCTATGGCTACACCTTC. This codes for CASSLGGTGFTYGYTF.

V usage is TRBV4-1 and J usage is TRBJ1-1, with a tentative D call TRBD1 (6 bases). Deletions cut 2 bases from V and 4 bases from J, with 11 bases between. The CDR3 extends over 14 amino acids. Germline V CDR1 and CDR2: MGHRA, YSYEKL. CDR3 loop: CASSQPPGATEAFF. The CDR3 bases are TGCGCCAGCAGCCAACCTCCAGGGGCCACTGAAGCTTTCTTT.

This chain uses TRBV29-1 with TRBJ2-2; 8 positions match TRBD1. V lost 4 bases, J lost 4 bases, and 2 bases stayed unmatched. Germline lookup yields CDR1 SQVTM and CDR2 ANQGSEA. This CDR3 has 13 amino acids. CDR3 nucleotide sequence: TGCAGCGTTGTGGACAGGGCCACCGGGGAGCTGTTTTTT. Amino acid sequence: CSVVDRATGELFF.

This chain uses TRBV4-1 with TRBJ2-1, with D possibly being TRBD2 (6 bases). CDR3 length: 16 amino acids. Germline CDR1 is MGHRA and CDR2 is YSYEKL. Trimming pared 2 bases from V and 4 bases from J, leaving 15 bases between. The CDR3 DNA sequence: TGCGCCAGCAGCCAATTAGTTGTTAGCGGTTACAATGAGCAGTTCTTC. Its protein is CASSQLVVSGYNEQFF.